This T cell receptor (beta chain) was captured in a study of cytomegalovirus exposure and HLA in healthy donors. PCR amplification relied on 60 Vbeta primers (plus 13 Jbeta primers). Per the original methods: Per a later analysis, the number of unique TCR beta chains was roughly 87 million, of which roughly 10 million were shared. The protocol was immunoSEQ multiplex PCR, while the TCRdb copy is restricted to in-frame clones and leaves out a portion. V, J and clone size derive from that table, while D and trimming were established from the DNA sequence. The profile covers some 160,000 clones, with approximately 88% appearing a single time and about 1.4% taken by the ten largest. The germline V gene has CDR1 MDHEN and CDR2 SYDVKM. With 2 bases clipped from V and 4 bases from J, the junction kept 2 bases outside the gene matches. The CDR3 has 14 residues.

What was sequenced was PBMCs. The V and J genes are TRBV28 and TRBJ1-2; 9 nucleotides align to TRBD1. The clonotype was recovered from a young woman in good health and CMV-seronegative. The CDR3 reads CASSLGTGSYGYTF. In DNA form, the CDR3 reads TGTGCCAGCAGTTTAGGGACAGGGTCCTATGGCTACACCTTC.